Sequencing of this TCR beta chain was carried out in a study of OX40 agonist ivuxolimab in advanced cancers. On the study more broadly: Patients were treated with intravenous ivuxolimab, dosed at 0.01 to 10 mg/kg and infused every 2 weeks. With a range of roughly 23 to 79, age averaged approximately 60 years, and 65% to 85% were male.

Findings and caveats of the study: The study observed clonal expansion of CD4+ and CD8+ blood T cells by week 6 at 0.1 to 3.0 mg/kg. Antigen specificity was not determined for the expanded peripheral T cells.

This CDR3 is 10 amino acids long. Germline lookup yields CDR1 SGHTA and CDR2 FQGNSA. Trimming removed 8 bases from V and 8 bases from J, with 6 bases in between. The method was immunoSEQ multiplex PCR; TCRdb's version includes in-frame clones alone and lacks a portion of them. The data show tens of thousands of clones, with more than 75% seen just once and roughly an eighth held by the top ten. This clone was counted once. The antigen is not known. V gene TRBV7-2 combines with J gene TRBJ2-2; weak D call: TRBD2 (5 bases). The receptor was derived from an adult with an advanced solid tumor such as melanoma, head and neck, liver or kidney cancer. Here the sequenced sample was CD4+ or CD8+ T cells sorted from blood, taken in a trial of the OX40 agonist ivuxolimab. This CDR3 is CASRGGELFF. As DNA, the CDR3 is TGTGCCAGCCGAGGGGGGGAGCTGTTTTTT.